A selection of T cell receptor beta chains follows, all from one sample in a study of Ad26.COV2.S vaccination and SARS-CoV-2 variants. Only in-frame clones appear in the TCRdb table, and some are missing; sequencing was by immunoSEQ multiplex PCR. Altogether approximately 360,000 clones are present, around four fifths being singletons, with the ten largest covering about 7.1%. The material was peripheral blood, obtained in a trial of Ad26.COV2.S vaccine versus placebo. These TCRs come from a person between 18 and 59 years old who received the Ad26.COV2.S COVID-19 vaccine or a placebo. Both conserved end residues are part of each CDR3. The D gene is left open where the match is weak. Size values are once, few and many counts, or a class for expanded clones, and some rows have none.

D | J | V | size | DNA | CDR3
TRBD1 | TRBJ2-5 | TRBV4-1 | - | TGCGCCAGCAGCCAGAGATGGACAGGGTTACAAGAGACCCAGTACTTC | CASSQRWTGLQETQYF
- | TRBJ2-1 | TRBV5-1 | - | TGCGCCAGCAGAGGGGACTGGGACCACAATGAGCAGTTCTTC | CASRGDWDHNEQFF
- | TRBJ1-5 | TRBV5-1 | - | TGCGCCAGCAGCTTGTTCAGGTATAGCAATCAGCCCCAGCATTTT | CASSLFRYSNQPQHF
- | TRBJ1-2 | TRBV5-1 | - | TGCGCCAGCAGCTTGGAGTCTGTATCCTATGGCTACACCTTC | CASSLESVSYGYTF
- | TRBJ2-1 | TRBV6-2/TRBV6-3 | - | TGTGCCAGCAGCCGCGGGGACAGTGACTACAATGAGCAGTTCTTC | CASSRGDSDYNEQFF
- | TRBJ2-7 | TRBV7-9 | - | TGTGCCAGCAGCTTATGGGGCCGCTCCTACGAGCAGTACTTC | CASSLWGRSYEQYF
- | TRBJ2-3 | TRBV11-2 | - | TGTGCCAGCAGCTTATTCCCGCTCACAGATACGCAGTATTTT | CASSLFPLTDTQYF
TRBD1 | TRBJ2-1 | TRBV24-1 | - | TGTGCCACCAGTGAGATGACAGGGGGGGGCAATGAGCAGTTCTTC | CATSEMTGGGNEQFF
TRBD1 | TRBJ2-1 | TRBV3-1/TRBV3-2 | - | TGTGCCAGCAGACCGGGACAGACCTCCTACAATGAGCAGTTCTTC | CASRPGQTSYNEQFF
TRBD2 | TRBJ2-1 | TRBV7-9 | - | TGTGCCAGCAGCGTGAGGAGGGAGGGGCTAGCGGTCGACAATGAGCAGTTCTTC | CASSVRREGLAVDNEQFF
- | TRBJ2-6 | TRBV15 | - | TGTGCCACCAGCAGAGATACAAGCTCTGGGGCCAACGTCCTGACTTTC | CATSRDTSSGANVLTF
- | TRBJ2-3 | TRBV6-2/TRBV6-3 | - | TGTGCCAGCAGTTACCGTTTTTATACGCAGTATTTT | CASSYRFYTQYF
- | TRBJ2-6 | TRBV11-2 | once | TGTGCCAGCAGCCTCAGCAGGGGTGCTGGGGCCAACGTCCTGACTTTC | CASSLSRGAGANVLTF
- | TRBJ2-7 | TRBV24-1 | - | TGTGCCACCCAAGGACATAGCTCCTACGAGCAGTACTTC | CATQGHSSYEQYF
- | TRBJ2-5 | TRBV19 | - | TGTGCCAGTAGTAAAAACAAAGGGGTGGAGACCCAGTACTTC | CASSKNKGVETQYF
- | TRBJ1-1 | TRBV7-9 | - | TGTGCCAGCAGCTGGGACGGGAACACTGAAGCTTTCTTT | CASSWDGNTEAFF
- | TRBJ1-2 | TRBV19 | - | TGTGCCAGTAGTACCCTCAACGGTCACACAACCCTGTATGGCTACACCTTC | CASSTLNGHTTLYGYTF
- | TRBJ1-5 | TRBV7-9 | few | TGTGCCAGCAGCCCCGCTAGCGGGACACTGAATCAGCCCCAGCATTTT | CASSPASGTLNQPQHF
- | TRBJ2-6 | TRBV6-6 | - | TGTGCCAGCAGAGTCGACCCCTCTGGGGCCAACGTCCTGACTTTC | CASRVDPSGANVLTF
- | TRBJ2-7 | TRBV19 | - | TGTGCCAGTAGCGCAGACCTCTCCTACGAGCAGTACTTC | CASSADLSYEQYF
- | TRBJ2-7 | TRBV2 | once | TGTGCCAGCGTCTTGGCTAGAGGAGGCTACGAGCAGTACTTC | CASVLARGGYEQYF
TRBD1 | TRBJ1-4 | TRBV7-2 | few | TGTGCCAGCAGCCATAATGGGGACAGGGTAAATGAAAAACTGTTTTTT | CASSHNGDRVNEKLFF
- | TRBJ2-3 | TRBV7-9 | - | TGTGCCAGCAGCTTGGAGGGACTGTACACAGATACGCAGTATTTT | CASSLEGLYTDTQYF
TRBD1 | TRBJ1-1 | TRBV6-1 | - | TGTGCCAGCAGGGACAGGGCAGGGAACACTGAAGCTTTCTTT | CASRDRAGNTEAFF
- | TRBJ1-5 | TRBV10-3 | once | TGTGCCATCAGTGAGGCAAGCCCCCAGCCCCAGCATTTT | CAISEASPQPQHF
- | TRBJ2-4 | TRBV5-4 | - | TGTGCCAGCAGCTTGAGAGAAGCCAAAAACATTCAGTACTTC | CASSLREAKNIQYF
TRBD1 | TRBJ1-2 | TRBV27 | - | TGTGCCAGCAGTCACACAGGGGGAGGCTACACCTTC | CASSHTGGGYTF